Each of the 32 T cell receptor beta chains below was sequenced from the same sample in a study of Ad26.COV2.S vaccination and SARS-CoV-2 variants. The treatment is: 15 to 20 received Ad26.COV2.S at low or high dose, single or two shots; roughly 5 received placebo; per-sample allocation not given. Samples analyzed were those drawn on day 63 after the first vaccine or placebo injection. The assay was immunoSEQ multiplex PCR, and TCRdb's table has in-frame clones only and misses some. Of roughly 350,000 clones detected, around 89% appear once; the ten largest clones hold around 5.3%. The input for sequencing was peripheral blood, taken in a trial of Ad26.COV2.S vaccine versus placebo. These receptors were obtained from a person between 18 and 65 years old who received the Ad26.COV2.S COVID-19 vaccine or a placebo.

V gene TRBV9 combines with J gene TRBJ2-1; 8 bases align to TRBD1. The CDR3 spans 16 residues. The germline gives CDR1 SGDLS, CDR2 YYNGEE. V lost 0 bases, J lost 6 bases, and 8 bases stayed unmatched. The CDR3 DNA sequence: TGTGCCAGCAGCGTAGGAGGGGGACAGGTCCTCAATGAGCAGTTCTTC. Protein: CASSVGGGQVLNEQFF.

V is TRBV7-9 and J is TRBJ1-6, with TRBD1 matching over 7 bases. J gave up 9 bases and V 0 bases, and 8 bases lay outside the gene matches. The CDR3 is 16 amino acids. Per germline, CDR1 SEHNR and CDR2 FQNEAQ (reference sequence). CDR3 residues: CASSLALQGSRSPLHF. In nucleotides, the CDR3 is TGTGCCAGCAGCTTAGCGCTACAGGGGAGTCGTTCACCCCTCCACTTT.

This clone occurred a few times. CDR3 DNA sequence: TGCGCCAGCAGCTTGTGGGGCCATAGCAATCAGCCCCAGCATTTT. Protein sequence: CASSLWGHSNQPQHF. The chain has TRBV5-1 and TRBJ1-5, with a weak D call TRBD1 (5 bases). The CDR3 has 15 residues. Germline V gene sequence: CDR1 SGHRS, CDR2 YFSETQ. V was shortened by 1 base and J by 0 bases, with 8 bases between the two germline ends.

The chain is built from TRBV3-1 (or the pseudogene TRBV3-2) and TRBJ1-4; D unresolved. The germline gives CDR1 LGHDT, CDR2 YNNKEL (reference sequence). The CDR3 contains 16 residues. Trimming removed 1 base from V and 6 bases from J, with 15 bases in between. CDR3 DNA sequence: TGTGCCAGCAGCCAAGGACGGCGAGGACCAGATGAAAAACTGTTTTTT. Translated, it gives CASSQGRRGPDEKLFF.

This sequence joins TRBV10-2 and TRBJ1-2, with 9 bases aligning to TRBD1. The CDR3 loop spans 13 amino acids. The ends lost 8 bases at V and 0 bases at J; junction bases unmatched: 1. From germline, CDR1 is WSHSY and CDR2 SAAADI. In DNA, the CDR3 is TGCGCCAGCGGGACAGGGACTAACTATGGCTACACCTTC. Its translation is CASGTGTNYGYTF.

This clone has just one count. The rearrangement uses TRBV7-2 and TRBJ1-2; possibly TRBD1 for D (5 bases). With 1 base removed from V and 3 bases from J, the gap between germline ends came to 6 bases. The germline gives CDR1 SGHTA, CDR2 FQGNSA. The CDR3 loop spans 13 amino acids. CDR3 protein: CASSLGRDYGYTF. The CDR3 coding sequence is TGTGCCAGCAGCTTAGGCAGGGACTATGGCTACACCTTC. Variable domain in full (rest from reference TRBV7-2 and TRBJ1-2): GAGVSQSPSNKVTEKGKDVELRCDPISGHTALYWYRQSLGQGLEFLIYFQGNSAPDKSGLPSDRFSAERTGGSVSTLTIQRTQQEDSAVYLCASSLGRDYGYTFGSGTRLTVV.

The genes are TRBV6-5 and TRBJ2-3, with a tentative D call TRBD2 (5 bases). Deletions cut 6 bases from V and 2 bases from J, with 12 bases between. This CDR3 is 14 amino acids long. CDR1 is MNHEY, CDR2 SVGAGI, per germline. CDR3 in amino acids: CASSLQRNTDTQYF. DNA for the CDR3: TGTGCCAGCAGCTTACAGCGGAACACAGATACGCAGTATTTT.

The chain joins TRBV28 to TRBJ2-7; TRBD2 aligns across 10 bases. The germline CDR1 and CDR2 sequences are MDHEN and SYDVKM. The CDR3 has 14 residues. V shed 7 bases, J shed 5 bases, and the junction held 8 bases outside the gene matches. The CDR3 DNA sequence: TGTGCCAGCACCTCGGGACTAGCGATCAACGAGCAGTACTTC. Encoded protein: CASTSGLAINEQYF.

This clone was picked up one time. This chain connects TRBV28 to TRBJ2-6, with D tentatively TRBD1 (5 bases). The CDR3 loop spans 14 amino acids. From germline, CDR1 is MDHEN and CDR2 SYDVKM. V lost 6 bases and J lost 3, with 9 bases in between. This chain's CDR3 is CASRMGHGANVLTF. The CDR3 nucleotides read TGTGCCAGCAGGATGGGGCATGGGGCCAACGTCCTGACTTTC.

The chain has TRBV18 and TRBJ2-1, with TRBD1 as a possible D gene (6 bases). The CDR3 length is 14 residues. Trimming took off 2 bases at V and 8 bases at J, with 13 bases between the two ends. CDR1 is KGHSH, CDR2 LQKENI, per germline. The CDR3 DNA sequence: TGTGCCAGCTCACCAGCAGGGGCCGGCGATGAGCAGTTCTTC. Translation gives CASSPAGAGDEQFF.

This clone was found a few times. CDR3 in amino acids: CASSSGLVVAKNIQYF. CDR3 sequence (DNA): TGTGCCAGTAGTAGCGGACTAGTCGTGGCCAAAAACATTCAGTACTTC. The V gene is TRBV19, the J gene TRBJ2-4; 7 bases match TRBD2. The V gene end was trimmed by 4 bases and the J gene end by 1 base; junction bases not matched to a gene: 7. Germline loops: CDR1 LNHDA, CDR2 SQIVND (reference sequence). The CDR3 is 16 residues long.

This chain joins TRBV5-4 and TRBJ2-1, with 9 bases identical to TRBD2. Germline loops: CDR1 SGHNT, CDR2 YYREEE (reference sequence). V trimming: 2 bases; J trimming: 2 bases; junction bases outside the gene matches: 2. The CDR3 totals 15 residues. CDR3 in amino acids: CASSFSGGAYNEQFF. The CDR3 coding sequence is TGTGCCAGCAGCTTTAGCGGGGGAGCCTACAATGAGCAGTTCTTC.

The gene calls are TRBV28 and TRBJ1-2, with TRBD1 matching 8 bases. There are 13 residues in the CDR3. The germline V gene encodes CDR1 MDHEN and CDR2 SYDVKM. Trimming took 6 bases from V and 3 from J; bases not matched to a gene: 3. CDR3 DNA sequence: TGTGCCAGCAGACAACAGGGGGACTATGGCTACACCTTC. Translated, it gives CASRQQGDYGYTF.

This chain uses TRBV28 with TRBJ1-2; D is ambiguous. The CDR3 is made up of 13 amino acids. Germline loops: CDR1 MDHEN, CDR2 SYDVKM. Trimming shortened V by 8 bases and J by 2 bases, and 12 bases separated the two germline ends. The CDR3 sequence is CASRRGLNYGYTF. CDR3 nucleotides: TGTGCCAGCCGCCGGGGTTTAAACTATGGCTACACCTTC.

This chain connects TRBV15 to TRBJ1-4; D may be TRBD1 (5 bases). The CDR3 spans 15 residues. V was cut by 1 base and J by 4 bases, with 10 bases left in between. Looked up from germline, CDR1 is LNHNV and CDR2 is YYDKDF (reference sequence). The CDR3 reads CATSRAGGGNEKLFF. The CDR3 region has the DNA TGTGCCACCAGCAGAGCGGGGGGGGGTAATGAAAAACTGTTTTTT.

V and J are TRBV24-1 and TRBJ2-2, with 7 bases fitting TRBD1. The CDR3 is made up of 14 amino acids. The V gene end was trimmed by 5 bases and the J gene end by 5 bases; junction bases not matched to a gene: 4. Germline CDR1 is KGHDR and CDR2 is SFDVKD. The CDR3 nucleotides read TGTGCCACCAGTGCCGCGACAGGGACCGGGGAGCTGTTTTTT. This sequence encodes CATSAATGTGELFF.

The V call is TRBV27, the J call TRBJ1-1, with D possibly being TRBD1 (6 bases). The CDR3 consists of 15 residues. Germline-derived CDR1 and CDR2 are MNHEY and SMNVEV (reference sequence). Between the trimmed V and J ends, which lost 6 bases and 3 bases, there was a span of 17 bases. CDR3 sequence reads: CASRAIDRYHTEAFF. The CDR3 nucleotides read TGTGCCAGCAGGGCAATCGACAGGTACCACACTGAAGCTTTCTTT.

V gene TRBV5-8 combines with J gene TRBJ1-2; possible D gene TRBD1, 5 bases. Trimming left V 5 bases short and J 4 bases short, with 15 bases between. CDR3 length equals 14 residues. The V gene's germline CDR1 is SGHTS and CDR2 YDEGEE. CDR3 nucleotides: TGTGCCAGCAGAATGGGGACGTGGGCCTATGGCTACACCTTC. Translation gives CASRMGTWAYGYTF.

The V call is TRBV4-1, the J call TRBJ2-2; TRBD2 aligns across 9 bases. The trim removed 1 base at V and 3 bases at J, leaving 9 bases unmatched. Per the germline V gene, CDR1 is MGHRA and CDR2 is YSYEKL. The CDR3 spans 18 residues. DNA for the CDR3: TGCGCCAGCAGCCAAGTTAGGGGCGGGAGGGCCCACACCGGGGAGCTGTTTTTT. Residues: CASSQVRGGRAHTGELFF.

The J gene is TRBJ2-2, the V gene TRBV4-1; D might be TRBD1 or TRBD2, each matching 5 bases. V gave up 0 bases and J gave up 7 bases, with 12 bases separating them. The CDR3 totals 15 residues. Per the germline V gene, CDR1 is MGHRA and CDR2 is YSYEKL. This CDR3 reads CASSQDELGVGELFF. CDR3 DNA sequence: TGCGCCAGCAGCCAAGATGAACTGGGGGTCGGGGAGCTGTTTTTT.

This clone appeared a single time. The J gene is TRBJ1-5, the V gene TRBV6-6; D unclear. Germline CDR1 and CDR2: MNHNY and SVGAGI (reference sequence). CDR3 size: 14 residues. V lost 2 bases to trimming and J lost 1 base, with 6 bases between them. In DNA form, the CDR3 reads TGTGCCAGCAGTTACAGTAGGAGCAATCAGCCCCAGCATTTT. The encoded protein is CASSYSRSNQPQHF.

The chain links TRBV5-1 to TRBJ1-2; 12 positions agree with TRBD1. Germline lookup yields CDR1 SGHRS and CDR2 YFSETQ. The CDR3 extends over 14 amino acids. V lost 4 bases to trimming and J lost 7 bases; unmatched junction nucleotides: 5. Here the CDR3 DNA reads TGCGCCAGCAGCGGGGACAGGGGGCAGTCTGGCTACACCTTC. This codes for CASSGDRGQSGYTF.

This clone came up once. J is TRBJ1-5 and V is TRBV23-1; D call uncertain. TRBV23-1 is classed as an ORF, of uncertain function. The V end lost 2 bases, the J end lost 0 bases, and 11 bases lay between the germline ends. CDR3 size: 16 residues. The CDR3 spells CASSQGVAYSNQPQHF. CDR3 nucleotide sequence: TGCGCCAGCAGTCAAGGGGTAGCATATAGCAATCAGCCCCAGCATTTT.

The chain employs TRBV5-1 and TRBJ2-7; perhaps D is TRBD1 or TRBD2 (8 bases each). From germline, CDR1 is SGHRS and CDR2 YFSETQ. Trimming took 4 bases from V and 2 from J, leaving 19 bases between them. This CDR3 spans 16 amino acids. In nucleotides, the CDR3 is TGCGCCAGCAGCCGGGGGGGACAGGAGTCTGCCTACGAGCAGTACTTC. Protein sequence: CASSRGGQESAYEQYF.

V usage is TRBV6-2 or TRBV6-3 and J usage is TRBJ1-5, with a possible D match to TRBD1 (5 bases). V lost 4 bases, J lost 4 bases, and 17 bases lay in between. The germline CDR1 and CDR2 sequences are MNHEY and SVGEGT. The CDR3 consists of 16 residues. CDR3 residues: CASSSIPGTGNQPQHF. CDR3 DNA: TGTGCCAGCAGTTCAATACCCGGGACGGGAAATCAGCCCCAGCATTTT.

V is TRBV5-1 and J is TRBJ1-1; D possibly corresponds to TRBD1 (6 bases). V lost 4 bases and J lost 10, with 17 bases in between. The CDR3 length is 13 residues. CDR1 and CDR2 from the germline V gene are SGHRS and YFSETQ. CDR3 region: CASSPGTSMLAFF. CDR3 nucleotide sequence: TGCGCCAGCAGCCCCGGGACAAGTATGTTAGCTTTCTTT.

This clone was recorded only once. The rearrangement uses TRBV3-1 (or the pseudogene TRBV3-2) and TRBJ1-3; 8 nucleotides align to TRBD1. There are 16 residues in the CDR3. The V and J ends lost 5 bases and 0 bases, in that order; junction bases with no gene match: 6. CDR1 is LGHDT, CDR2 YNNKEL, per germline (reference sequence). In nucleotides, the CDR3 is TGTGCCAGCAGCTTCTGGACAGGGACCTCTGGAAACACCATATATTTT. The encoded protein is CASSFWTGTSGNTIYF.

The V gene is TRBV28, the J gene TRBJ2-2; 8 bases fit TRBD1. CDR1 MDHEN and CDR2 SYDVKM come from the germline V gene. V gave up 9 bases and J gave up 5 bases; unmatched junction bases: 8. CDR3 length equals 14 residues. The CDR3 bases are TGTGCCAGTACAGACAGGGGACAAACCGGGGAGCTGTTTTTT. It translates to CASTDRGQTGELFF.

The J gene is TRBJ1-4, the V gene TRBV25-1; possible D gene TRBD1, 6 bases. The CDR3 runs 13 residues. From germline, CDR1 is MGHDK and CDR2 SYGVNS. Trimming left V 10 bases short and J 7 bases short, with 16 bases between. The CDR3 protein is CATAGRRGEKLFF. The DNA for the CDR3 is TGTGCCACCGCAGGGCGCAGGGGTGAAAAACTGTTTTTT.

Here the CDR3 DNA reads TGTGCCAGCAGCCAGGAACCGAGACGGAGTGGGACCCAGTACTTC. Its translation: CASSQEPRRSGTQYF. The J gene is TRBJ2-5, the V gene TRBV3-1 (or the pseudogene TRBV3-2); D gene unclear. The germline V gene has CDR1 LGHDT and CDR2 YNNKEL (reference sequence). Trimming cost V 3 bases and J 7 bases, with 18 bases left between them. This CDR3 comprises 15 residues.

This clone appeared a single time. The V and J genes are TRBV5-4 and TRBJ1-2, with TRBD1 identical over 8 bases. The CDR3 extends over 17 amino acids. Germline CDR1 SGHNT, CDR2 YYREEE (reference sequence). V shed 0 bases and J 2 bases; nucleotides not matched to a gene: 9. The CDR3 reads CASSLGGQAGANYGYTF. The DNA for the CDR3 is TGTGCCAGCAGCTTGGGGGGACAGGCGGGAGCGAACTATGGCTACACCTTC.

The chain employs TRBV28 and TRBJ2-1, with unresolved D. The CDR3 totals 12 residues. Deletions cut 3 bases from V and 5 bases from J, with 5 bases between. The germline V gene has CDR1 MDHEN and CDR2 SYDVKM. Here the CDR3 reads CASSFPNNEQFF. The CDR3 bases are TGTGCCAGCAGTTTCCCCAACAATGAGCAGTTCTTC. Using reference TRBV28 and TRBJ2-1 for the parts outside the CDR3, the full variable domain is DVKVTQSSRYLVKRTGEKVFLECVQDMDHENMFWYRQDPGLGLRLIYFSYDVKMKEKGDIPEGYSVSREKKERFSLILESASTNQTSMYLCASSFPNNEQFFGPGTRLTVL.